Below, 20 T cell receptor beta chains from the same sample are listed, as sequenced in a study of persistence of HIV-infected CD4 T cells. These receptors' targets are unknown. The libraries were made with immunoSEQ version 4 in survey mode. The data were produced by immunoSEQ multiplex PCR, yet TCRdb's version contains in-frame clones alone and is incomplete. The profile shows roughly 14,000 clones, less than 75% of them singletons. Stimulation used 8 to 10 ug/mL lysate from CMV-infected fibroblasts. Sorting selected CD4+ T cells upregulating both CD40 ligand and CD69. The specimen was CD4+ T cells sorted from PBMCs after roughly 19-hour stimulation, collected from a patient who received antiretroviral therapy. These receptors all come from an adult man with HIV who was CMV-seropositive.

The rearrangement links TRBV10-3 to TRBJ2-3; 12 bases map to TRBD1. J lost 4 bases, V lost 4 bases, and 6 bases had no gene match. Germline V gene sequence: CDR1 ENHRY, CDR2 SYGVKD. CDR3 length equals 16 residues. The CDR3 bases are TGTGCCATCAGTGGGGACAGGGGGCTGAGCGCAGATACGCAGTATTTT. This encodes CAISGDRGLSADTQYF.

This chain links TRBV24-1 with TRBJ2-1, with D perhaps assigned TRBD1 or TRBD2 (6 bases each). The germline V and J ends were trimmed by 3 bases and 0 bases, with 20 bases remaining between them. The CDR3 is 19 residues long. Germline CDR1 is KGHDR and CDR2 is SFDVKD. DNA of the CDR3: TGTGCCACCAGTGATCCACGGCGGGATGAAGGGGGCTCCTACAATGAGCAGTTCTTC. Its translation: CATSDPRRDEGGSYNEQFF.

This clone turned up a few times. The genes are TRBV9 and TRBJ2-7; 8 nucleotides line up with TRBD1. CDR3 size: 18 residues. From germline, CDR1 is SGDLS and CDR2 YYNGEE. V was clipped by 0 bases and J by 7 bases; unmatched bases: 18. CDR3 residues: CASSVATLQQGARGEQYF. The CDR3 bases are TGTGCCAGCAGCGTAGCCACCTTGCAGCAGGGGGCGCGCGGTGAGCAGTACTTC.

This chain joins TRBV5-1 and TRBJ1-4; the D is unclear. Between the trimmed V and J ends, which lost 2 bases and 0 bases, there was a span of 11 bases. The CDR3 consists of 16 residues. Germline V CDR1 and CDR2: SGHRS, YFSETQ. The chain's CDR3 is CASSFAGLATNEKLFF. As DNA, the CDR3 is TGCGCCAGCAGCTTTGCCGGACTTGCAACTAATGAAAAACTGTTTTTT.

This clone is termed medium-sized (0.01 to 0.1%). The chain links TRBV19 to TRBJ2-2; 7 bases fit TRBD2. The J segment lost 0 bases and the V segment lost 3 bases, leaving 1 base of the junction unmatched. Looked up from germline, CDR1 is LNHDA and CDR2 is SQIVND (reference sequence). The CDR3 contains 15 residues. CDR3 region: CASSMGRANTGELFF. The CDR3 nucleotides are TGTGCCAGTAGTATGGGGAGGGCGAACACCGGGGAGCTGTTTTTT.

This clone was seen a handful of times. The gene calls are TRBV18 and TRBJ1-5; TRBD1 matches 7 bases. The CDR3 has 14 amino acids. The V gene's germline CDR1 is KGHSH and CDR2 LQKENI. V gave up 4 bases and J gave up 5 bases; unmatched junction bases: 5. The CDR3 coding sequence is TGTGCCAGCTCACGGGACAGTAGGGATCAGCCCCAGCATTTT. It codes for CASSRDSRDQPQHF.

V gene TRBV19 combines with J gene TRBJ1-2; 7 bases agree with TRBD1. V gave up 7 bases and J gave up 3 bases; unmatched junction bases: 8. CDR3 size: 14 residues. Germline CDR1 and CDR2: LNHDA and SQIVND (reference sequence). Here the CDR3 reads CASKGQQVDYGYTF. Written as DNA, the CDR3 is TGTGCCAGTAAGGGACAGCAGGTCGACTATGGCTACACCTTC.

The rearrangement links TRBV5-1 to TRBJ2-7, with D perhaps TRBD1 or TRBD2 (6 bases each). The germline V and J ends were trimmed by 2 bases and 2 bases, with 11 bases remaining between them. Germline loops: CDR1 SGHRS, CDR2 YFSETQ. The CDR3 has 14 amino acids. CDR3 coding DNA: TGCGCCAGCAGCTTCCAGGGGAGGACCTACGAGCAGTACTTC. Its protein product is CASSFQGRTYEQYF.

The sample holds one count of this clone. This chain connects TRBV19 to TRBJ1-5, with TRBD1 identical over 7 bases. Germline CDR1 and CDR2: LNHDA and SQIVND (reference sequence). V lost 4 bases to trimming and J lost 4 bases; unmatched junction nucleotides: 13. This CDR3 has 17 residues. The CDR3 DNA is TGTGCCAGTAGTAACACAAGGACAGGAGTAAATAATCAGCCCCAGCATTTT. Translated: CASSNTRTGVNNQPQHF.

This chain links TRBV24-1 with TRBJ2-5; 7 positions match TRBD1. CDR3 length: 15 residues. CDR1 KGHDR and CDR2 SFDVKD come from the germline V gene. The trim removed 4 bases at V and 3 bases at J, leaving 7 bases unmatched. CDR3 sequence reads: CATSEGGRGEETQYF. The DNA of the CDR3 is TGTGCCACCAGTGAAGGGGGCAGGGGAGAAGAGACCCAGTACTTC.

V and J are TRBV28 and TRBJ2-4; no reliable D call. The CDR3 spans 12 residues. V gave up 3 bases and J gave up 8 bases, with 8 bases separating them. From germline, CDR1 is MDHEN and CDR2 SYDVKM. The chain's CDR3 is CASSFGVHIQYF. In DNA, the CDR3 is TGTGCCAGCAGTTTTGGGGTACACATTCAGTACTTC.

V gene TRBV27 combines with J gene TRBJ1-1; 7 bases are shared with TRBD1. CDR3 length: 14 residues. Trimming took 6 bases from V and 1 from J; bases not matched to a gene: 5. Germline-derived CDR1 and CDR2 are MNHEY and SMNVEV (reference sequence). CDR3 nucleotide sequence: TGTGCCAGCAGACTACAGGGGTCGAACACTGAAGCTTTCTTT. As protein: CASRLQGSNTEAFF.

The CDR3 coding sequence is TGTGCCACCTCCCAGGCAGCGGGCACGGTCTCTGGGGCCAACGTCCTGACTTTC. Its translation is CATSQAAGTVSGANVLTF. This rearrangement joins TRBV24-1 to TRBJ2-6; D may be TRBD2 (6 bases). This CDR3 comprises 18 residues. Per germline, CDR1 KGHDR and CDR2 SFDVKD. The V end was cut by 9 bases, the J end by 0 bases, with 20 bases between.

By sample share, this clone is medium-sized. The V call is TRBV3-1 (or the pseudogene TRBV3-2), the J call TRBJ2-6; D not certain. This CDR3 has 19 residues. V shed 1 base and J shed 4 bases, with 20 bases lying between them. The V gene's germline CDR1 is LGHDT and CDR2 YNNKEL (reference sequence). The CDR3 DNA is TGTGCCAGCAGCCAAGTTCGGCGGTGGGTCGGCTCCGGGGCCAACGTCCTGACTTTC. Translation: CASSQVRRWVGSGANVLTF.

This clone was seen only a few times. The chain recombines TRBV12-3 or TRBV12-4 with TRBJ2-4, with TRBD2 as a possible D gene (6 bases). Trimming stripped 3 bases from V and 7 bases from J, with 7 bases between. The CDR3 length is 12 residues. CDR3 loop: CASSLEGNIQYF. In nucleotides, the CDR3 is TGTGCCAGCAGTTTGGAGGGGAACATTCAGTACTTC.

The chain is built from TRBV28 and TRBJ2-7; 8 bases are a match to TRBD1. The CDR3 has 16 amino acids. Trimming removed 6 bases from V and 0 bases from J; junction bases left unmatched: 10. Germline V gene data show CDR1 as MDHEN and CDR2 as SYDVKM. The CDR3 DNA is TGTGCCAGCAGCGGGAGTTGGACAGGGATCTCCTACGAGCAGTACTTC. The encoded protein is CASSGSWTGISYEQYF.

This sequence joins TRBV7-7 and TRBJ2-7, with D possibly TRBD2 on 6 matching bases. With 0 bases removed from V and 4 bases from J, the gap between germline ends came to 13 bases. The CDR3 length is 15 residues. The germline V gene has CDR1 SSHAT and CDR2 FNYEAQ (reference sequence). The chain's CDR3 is CASSLALGTQYEQYF. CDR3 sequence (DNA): TGTGCCAGCAGCTTAGCATTGGGGACTCAATACGAGCAGTACTTC.

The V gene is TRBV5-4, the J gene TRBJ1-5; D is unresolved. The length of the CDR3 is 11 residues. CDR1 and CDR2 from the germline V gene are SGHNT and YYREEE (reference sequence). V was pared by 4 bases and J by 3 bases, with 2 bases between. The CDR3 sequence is CASSHNQPQHF. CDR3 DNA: TGTGCCAGCAGCCACAATCAGCCCCAGCATTTT.

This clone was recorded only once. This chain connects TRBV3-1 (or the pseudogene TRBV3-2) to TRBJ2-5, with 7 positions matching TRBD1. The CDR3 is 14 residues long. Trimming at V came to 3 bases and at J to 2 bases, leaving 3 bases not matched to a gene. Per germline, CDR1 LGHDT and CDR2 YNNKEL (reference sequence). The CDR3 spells CASSQRGRQETQYF. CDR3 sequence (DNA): TGTGCCAGCAGCCAGAGGGGGCGGCAAGAGACCCAGTACTTC.

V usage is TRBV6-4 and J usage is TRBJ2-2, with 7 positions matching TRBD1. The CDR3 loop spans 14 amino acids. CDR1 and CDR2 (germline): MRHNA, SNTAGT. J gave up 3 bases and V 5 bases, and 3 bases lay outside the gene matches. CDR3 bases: TGTGCCAGCAGTCGGGACAGATACACCGGGGAGCTGTTTTTT. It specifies CASSRDRYTGELFF.